In its sample, the clone carrying this TCR beta chain was seen a few times. This sample is drawn from a study of early T cells in non-severe SARS-CoV-2 infection. Unique molecular identifiers (one per individual cDNA molecule) were attached. TCRdb itself ran the 5' RACE reads through MiXCR, one entry per CDR3 protein. This table has about 55,000 distinct CDR3 sequences, 12% appearing once. Trimming took 6 bases from V and 4 from J, leaving 4 bases between them. Germline CDR1 reads SGHAT; CDR2 reads FQNNGV. The CDR3 has 11 amino acids. The rearrangement links TRBV11-2 to TRBJ2-1; D gene unclear. Sequencing used whole blood. This TCR was sampled from an adult who was a healthcare worker with PCR-confirmed SARS-CoV-2 infection or an uninfected control (not recorded which). The CDR3 nucleotides read TGTGCCAGCAGTACATACAATGAGCAGTTCTTC. Translated: CASSTYNEQFF.